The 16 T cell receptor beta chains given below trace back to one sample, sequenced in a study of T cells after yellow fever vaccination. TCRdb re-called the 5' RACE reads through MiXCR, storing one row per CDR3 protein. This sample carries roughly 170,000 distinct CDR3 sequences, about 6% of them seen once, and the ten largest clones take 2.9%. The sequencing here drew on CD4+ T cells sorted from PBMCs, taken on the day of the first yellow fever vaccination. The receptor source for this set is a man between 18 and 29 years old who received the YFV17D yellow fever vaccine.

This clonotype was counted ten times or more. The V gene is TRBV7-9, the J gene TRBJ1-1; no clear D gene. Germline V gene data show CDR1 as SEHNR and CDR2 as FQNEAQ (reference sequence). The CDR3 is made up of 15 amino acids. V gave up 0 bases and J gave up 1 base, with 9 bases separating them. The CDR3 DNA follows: TGTGCCAGCAGCTTAGCGCTCCAAGGGAACACTGAAGCTTTCTTT. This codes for CASSLALQGNTEAFF.

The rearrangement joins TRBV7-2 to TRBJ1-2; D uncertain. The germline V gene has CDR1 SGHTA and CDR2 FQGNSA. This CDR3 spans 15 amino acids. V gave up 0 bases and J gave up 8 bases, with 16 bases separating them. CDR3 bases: TGTGCCAGCAGCTTAGCGTTGGGTTTATGGTCGGGCTACACCTTC. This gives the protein CASSLALGLWSGYTF.

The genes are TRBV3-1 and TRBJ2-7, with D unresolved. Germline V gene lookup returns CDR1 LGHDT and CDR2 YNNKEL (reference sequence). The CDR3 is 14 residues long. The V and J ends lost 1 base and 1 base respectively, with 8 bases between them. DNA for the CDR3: TGTGCCAGCAGCCAAGGTCGGCGGTCCTACGAGCAGTACGTC. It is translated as CASSQGRRSYEQYV.

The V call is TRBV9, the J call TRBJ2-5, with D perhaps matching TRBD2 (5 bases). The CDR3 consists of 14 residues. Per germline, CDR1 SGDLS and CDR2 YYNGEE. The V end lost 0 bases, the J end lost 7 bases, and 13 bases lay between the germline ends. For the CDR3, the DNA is TGTGCCAGCAGCGTAGGTGGTGTACGGGGGACCCAGTACTTC. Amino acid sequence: CASSVGGVRGTQYF.

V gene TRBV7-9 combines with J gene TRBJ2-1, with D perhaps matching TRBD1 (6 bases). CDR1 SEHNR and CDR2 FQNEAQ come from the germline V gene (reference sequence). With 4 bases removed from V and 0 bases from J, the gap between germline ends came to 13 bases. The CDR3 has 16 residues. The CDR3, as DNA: TGTGCCAGCAGCTGGGGTGGACAGAGCTCCTACAATGAGCAGTTCTTC. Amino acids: CASSWGGQSSYNEQFF.

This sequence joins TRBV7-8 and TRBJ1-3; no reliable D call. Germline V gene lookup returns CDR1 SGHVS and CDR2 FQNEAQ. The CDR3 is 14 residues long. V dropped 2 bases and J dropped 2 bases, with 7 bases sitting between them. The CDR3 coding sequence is TGTGCCAGCAGCTTACGGCAGGCTGGAAACACCATATATTTT. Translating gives CASSLRQAGNTIYF.

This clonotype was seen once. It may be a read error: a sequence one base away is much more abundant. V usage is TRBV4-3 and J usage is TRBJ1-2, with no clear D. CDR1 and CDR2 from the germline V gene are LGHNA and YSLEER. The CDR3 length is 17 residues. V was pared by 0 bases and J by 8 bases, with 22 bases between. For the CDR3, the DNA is TGCGCCAGCAGCCAAGATCCAATAACCACAAGGGTGCGAGGCTACACCTTC. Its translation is CASSQDPITTRVRGYTF.

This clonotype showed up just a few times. Here the CDR3 reads CASSSSGGSYNSPLHF. For the CDR3, the DNA is TGTGCCAGCAGCTCGTCGGGGGGCTCCTATAATTCACCCCTCCACTTT. The chain uses TRBV7-9 and TRBJ1-6; possible D gene TRBD1, 5 bases. The V end lost 4 bases, the J end lost 0 bases, and 10 bases lay between the germline ends. Looked up from germline, CDR1 is SEHNR and CDR2 is FQNEAQ (reference sequence). The CDR3 length is 16 residues. The variable domain in full, completed from reference TRBV7-9 and TRBJ1-6, reads DTGVSQNPRHKITKRGQNVTFRCDPISEHNRLYWYRQTLGQGPEFLTYFQNEAQLEKSRLLSDRFSAERPKGSFSTLEIQRTEQGDSAMYLCASSSSGGSYNSPLHFGNGTRLTVT.

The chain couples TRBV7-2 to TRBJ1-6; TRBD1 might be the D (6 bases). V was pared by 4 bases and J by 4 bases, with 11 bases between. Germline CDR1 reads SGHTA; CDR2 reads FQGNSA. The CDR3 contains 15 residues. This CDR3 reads CASSSRDTYNSPLHF. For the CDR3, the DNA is TGTGCCAGCAGCTCCCGGGACACGTATAATTCACCCCTCCACTTT.

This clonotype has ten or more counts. Here the CDR3 reads CASSEFGGATTDTQYF. The CDR3 coding sequence is TGCGCCAGCAGTGAGTTTGGGGGGGCGACCACAGATACGCAGTATTTT. The chain joins TRBV10-2 to TRBJ2-3; D is possibly TRBD2 (7 bases). CDR3 length equals 16 residues. With 1 base removed from V and 2 bases from J, the gap between germline ends came to 13 bases. Germline-derived CDR1 and CDR2 are WSHSY and SAAADI.

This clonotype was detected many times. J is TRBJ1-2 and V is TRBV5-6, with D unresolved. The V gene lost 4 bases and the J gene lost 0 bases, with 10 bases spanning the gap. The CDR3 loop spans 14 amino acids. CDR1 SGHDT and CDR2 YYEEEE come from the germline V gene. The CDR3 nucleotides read TGTGCCAGCAGCCCTATGCAGTCTAACTATGGCTACACCTTC. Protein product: CASSPMQSNYGYTF.

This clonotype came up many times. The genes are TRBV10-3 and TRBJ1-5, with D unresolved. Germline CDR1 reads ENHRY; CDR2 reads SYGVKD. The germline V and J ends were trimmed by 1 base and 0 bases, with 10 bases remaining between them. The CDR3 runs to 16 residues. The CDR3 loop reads CAISELSEDSNQPQHF. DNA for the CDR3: TGTGCCATCAGTGAGTTGAGCGAGGATAGCAATCAGCCCCAGCATTTT.

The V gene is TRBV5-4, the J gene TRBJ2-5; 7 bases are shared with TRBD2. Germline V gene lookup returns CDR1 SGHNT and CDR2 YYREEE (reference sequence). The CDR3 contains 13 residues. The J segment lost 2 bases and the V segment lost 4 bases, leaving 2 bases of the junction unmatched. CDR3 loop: CASSAGVQETQYF. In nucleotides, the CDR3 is TGTGCCAGCAGCGCGGGGGTGCAAGAGACCCAGTACTTC. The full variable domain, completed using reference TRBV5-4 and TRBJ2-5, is ETGVTQSPTHLIKTRGQQVTLRCSSQSGHNTVSWYQQALGQGPQFIFQYYREEENGRGNFPPRFSGLQFPNYSSELNVNALELDDSALYLCASSAGVQETQYFGPGTRLLVL.

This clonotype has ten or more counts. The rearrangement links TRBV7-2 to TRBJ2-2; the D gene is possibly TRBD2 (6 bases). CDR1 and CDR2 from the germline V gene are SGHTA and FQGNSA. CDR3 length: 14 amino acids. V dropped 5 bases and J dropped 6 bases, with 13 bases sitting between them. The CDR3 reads CASSPTRSAGELFF. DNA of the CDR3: TGTGCCAGCAGCCCGACTAGGTCGGCCGGGGAGCTGTTTTTT.

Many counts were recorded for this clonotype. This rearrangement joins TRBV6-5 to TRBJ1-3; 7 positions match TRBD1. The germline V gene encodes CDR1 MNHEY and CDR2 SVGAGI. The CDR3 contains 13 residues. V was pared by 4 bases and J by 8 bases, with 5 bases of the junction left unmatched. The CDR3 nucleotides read TGTGCCAGCAGTTCGGGACAGCGGGACACCATATATTTT. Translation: CASSSGQRDTIYF.

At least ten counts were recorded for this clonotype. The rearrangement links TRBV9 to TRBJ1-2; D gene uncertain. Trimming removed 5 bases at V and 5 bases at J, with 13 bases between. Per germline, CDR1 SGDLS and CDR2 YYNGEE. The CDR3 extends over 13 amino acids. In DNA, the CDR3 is TGTGCCAGCAGGAAGAACGACGGGTATGGCTACACCTTC. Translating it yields CASRKNDGYGYTF.